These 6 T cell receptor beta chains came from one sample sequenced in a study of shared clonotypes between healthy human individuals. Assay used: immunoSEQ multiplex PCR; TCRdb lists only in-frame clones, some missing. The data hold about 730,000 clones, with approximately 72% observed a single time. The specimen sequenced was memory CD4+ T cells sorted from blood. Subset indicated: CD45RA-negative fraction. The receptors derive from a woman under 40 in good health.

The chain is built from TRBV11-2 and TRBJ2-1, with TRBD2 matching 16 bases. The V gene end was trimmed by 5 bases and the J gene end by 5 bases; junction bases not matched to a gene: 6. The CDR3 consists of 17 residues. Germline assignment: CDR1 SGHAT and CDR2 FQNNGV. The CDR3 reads CASSPTGLAGGHNEQFF. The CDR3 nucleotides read TGTGCCAGCAGCCCCACGGGACTAGCGGGAGGGCACAATGAGCAGTTCTTC.

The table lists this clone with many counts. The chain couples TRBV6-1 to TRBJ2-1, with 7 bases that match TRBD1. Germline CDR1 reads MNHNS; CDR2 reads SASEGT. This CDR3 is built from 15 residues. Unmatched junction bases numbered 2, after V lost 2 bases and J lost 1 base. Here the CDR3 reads CASSETGVSYNEQFF. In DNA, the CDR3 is TGTGCCAGCAGTGAAACAGGGGTATCCTACAATGAGCAGTTCTTC.

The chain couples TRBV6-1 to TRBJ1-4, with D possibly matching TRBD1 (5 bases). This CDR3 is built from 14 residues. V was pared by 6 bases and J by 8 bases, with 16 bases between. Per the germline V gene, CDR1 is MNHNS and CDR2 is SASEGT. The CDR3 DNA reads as TGTGCCAGCAGGGCAGGGATATATCAGGAAAAACTGTTTTTT. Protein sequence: CASRAGIYQEKLFF.

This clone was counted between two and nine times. In nucleotides, the CDR3 is TGCGCCAGCAGTGAGACAACAGGGACTAACACCGGGGAGCTGTTTTTT. It yields the protein CASSETTGTNTGELFF. This chain connects TRBV10-1 to TRBJ2-2; D assignment may be TRBD1 or TRBD2 (6 bases each). Looked up from germline, CDR1 is WNHNN and CDR2 is SYGVQD (reference sequence). Trimming left V 2 bases short and J 2 bases short, with 12 bases between. This CDR3 is 16 amino acids long.

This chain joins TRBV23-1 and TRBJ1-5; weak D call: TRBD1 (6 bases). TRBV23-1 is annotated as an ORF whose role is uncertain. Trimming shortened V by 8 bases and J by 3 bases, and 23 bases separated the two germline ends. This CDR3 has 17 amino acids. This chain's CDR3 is CASPLLGGGQPNQPQHF. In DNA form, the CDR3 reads TGCGCCAGCCCACTCCTAGGTGGTGGACAGCCCAATCAGCCCCAGCATTTT.

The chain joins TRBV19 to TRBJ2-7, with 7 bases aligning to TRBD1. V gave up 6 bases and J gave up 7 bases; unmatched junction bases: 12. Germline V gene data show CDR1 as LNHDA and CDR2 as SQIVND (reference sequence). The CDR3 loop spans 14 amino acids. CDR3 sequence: CASRHRDSDGEQYF. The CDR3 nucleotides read TGTGCCAGTAGACACCGGGACAGCGATGGTGAGCAGTACTTC.